Sequencing of this T cell receptor beta chain was carried out in a study of cytomegalovirus exposure and HLA in healthy donors. The J segment lost 6 bases and the V segment lost 0 bases, leaving 5 bases of the junction unmatched. Germline CDR1 reads MNHNS; CDR2 reads SASEGT. The CDR3 has 15 amino acids. It was with 60 Vbeta and 13 Jbeta primers that the PCR ran. TCRdb's copy holds only in-frame clones and misses some; the assay was immunoSEQ multiplex PCR. Here the sample spans fewer than 130,000 clones, about 80% being singletons. Study results and limitations: In a later analysis, a missense DCLRE1C variant was linked to TCR beta V- and J-gene trimming.

Of note for this clone: Its specificity is not known.

The clonotype comes from a female donor in good health and CMV-seropositive. This chain joins TRBV6-1 and TRBJ1-5; 7 nucleotides line up with TRBD1. Sequenced input: PBMCs. CDR3 region: CASSEAIGGGQPQHF. CDR3 DNA: TGTGCCAGCAGTGAAGCGATAGGGGGCGGTCAGCCCCAGCATTTT.